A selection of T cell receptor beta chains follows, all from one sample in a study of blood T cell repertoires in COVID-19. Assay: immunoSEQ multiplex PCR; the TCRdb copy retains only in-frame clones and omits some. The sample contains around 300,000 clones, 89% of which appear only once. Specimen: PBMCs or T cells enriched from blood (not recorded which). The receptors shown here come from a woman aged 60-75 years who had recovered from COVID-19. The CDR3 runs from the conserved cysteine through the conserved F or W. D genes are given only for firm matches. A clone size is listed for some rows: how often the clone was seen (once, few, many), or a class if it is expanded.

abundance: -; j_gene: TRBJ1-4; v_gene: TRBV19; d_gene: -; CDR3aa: CASSQPGGPTNEKLFF; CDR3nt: TGTGCCAGTAGTCAACCGGGAGGTCCAACTAATGAAAAACTGTTTTTT
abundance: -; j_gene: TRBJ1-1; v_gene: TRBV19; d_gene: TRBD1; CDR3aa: CASTMGQGVSGTEAFF; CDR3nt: TGTGCCAGTACCATGGGACAGGGAGTTTCAGGCACTGAAGCTTTCTTT
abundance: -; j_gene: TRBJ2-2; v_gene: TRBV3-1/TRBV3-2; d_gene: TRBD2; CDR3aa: CASSQERLATGELFF; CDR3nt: TGTGCCAGCAGCCAAGAGAGACTAGCGACCGGGGAGCTGTTTTTT
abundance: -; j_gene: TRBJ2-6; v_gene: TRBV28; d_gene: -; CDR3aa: CASSNPSWANVLTF; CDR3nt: TGTGCCAGCAGTAACCCGAGCTGGGCCAACGTCCTGACTTTC
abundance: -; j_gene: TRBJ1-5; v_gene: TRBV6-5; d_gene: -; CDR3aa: CASSFRVTASNQPQHF; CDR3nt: TGTGCCAGCAGTTTCCGGGTGACAGCTAGCAATCAGCCCCAGCATTTT
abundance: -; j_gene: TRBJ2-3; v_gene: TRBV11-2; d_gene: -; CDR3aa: CASSLASTDTQYF; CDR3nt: TGTGCCAGCAGCTTAGCTAGCACAGATACGCAGTATTTT
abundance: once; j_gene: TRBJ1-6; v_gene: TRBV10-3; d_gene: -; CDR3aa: CAISARTVNSPLHF; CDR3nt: TGTGCCATCAGTGCTAGGACAGTTAATTCACCCCTCCACTTT
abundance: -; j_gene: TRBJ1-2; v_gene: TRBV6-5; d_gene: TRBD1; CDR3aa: CASFPDRAYGYTF; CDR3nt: TGTGCCAGCTTCCCGGACAGGGCCTATGGCTACACCTTC
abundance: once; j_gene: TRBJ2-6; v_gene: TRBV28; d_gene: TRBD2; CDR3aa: CASTLTSGSSGANVLTF; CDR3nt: TGTGCCAGCACCTTGACTAGCGGCTCCTCTGGGGCCAACGTCCTGACTTTC
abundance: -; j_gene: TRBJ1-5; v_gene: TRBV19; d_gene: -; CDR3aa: CASTPHRAGNQPQHF; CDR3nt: TGTGCCAGTACCCCCCACAGGGCGGGCAATCAGCCCCAGCATTTT
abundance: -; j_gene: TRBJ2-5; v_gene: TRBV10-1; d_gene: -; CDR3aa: CASSDSGGQPETQYF; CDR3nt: TGCGCCAGCAGTGATTCTGGCGGACAGCCTGAGACCCAGTACTTC
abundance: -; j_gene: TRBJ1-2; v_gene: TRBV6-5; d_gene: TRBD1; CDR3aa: CASSPEPDRVGYTF; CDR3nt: TGTGCCAGCAGTCCGGAACCCGACAGGGTGGGTTACACCTTC
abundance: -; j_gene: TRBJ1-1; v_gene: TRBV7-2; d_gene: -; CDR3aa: CASSLDGHSEAFF; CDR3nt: TGTGCCAGCAGCTTAGATGGACATTCTGAAGCTTTCTTT
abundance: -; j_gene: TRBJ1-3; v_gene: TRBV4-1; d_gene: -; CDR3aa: CASSQPLTGMSGNTIYF; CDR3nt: TGCGCCAGCAGCCAACCTCTAACAGGGATGTCTGGAAACACCATATATTTT
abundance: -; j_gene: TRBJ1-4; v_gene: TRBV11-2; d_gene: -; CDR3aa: CASSLRVEETLFF; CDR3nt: TGTGCCAGCAGCTTACGGGTAGAGGAAACACTGTTTTTT
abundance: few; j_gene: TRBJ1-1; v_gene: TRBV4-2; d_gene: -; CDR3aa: CASSQDRLAPNTEAFF; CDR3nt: TGTGCCAGCAGCCAAGATCGTTTAGCTCCGAACACTGAAGCTTTCTTT
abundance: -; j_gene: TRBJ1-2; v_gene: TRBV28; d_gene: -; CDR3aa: CASSPPGSRGYTF; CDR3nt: TGTGCCAGCAGCCCGCCGGGGAGCCGGGGCTACACCTTC
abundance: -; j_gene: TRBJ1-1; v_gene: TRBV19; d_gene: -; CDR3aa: CASSMGGYTEAFF; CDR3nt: TGTGCCAGTAGTATGGGGGGGTACACTGAAGCTTTCTTT
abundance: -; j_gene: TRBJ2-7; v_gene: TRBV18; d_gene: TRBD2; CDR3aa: CASSPDTGLATYEQYF; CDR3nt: TGTGCCAGCTCACCAGACACGGGACTAGCGACCTACGAGCAGTACTTC